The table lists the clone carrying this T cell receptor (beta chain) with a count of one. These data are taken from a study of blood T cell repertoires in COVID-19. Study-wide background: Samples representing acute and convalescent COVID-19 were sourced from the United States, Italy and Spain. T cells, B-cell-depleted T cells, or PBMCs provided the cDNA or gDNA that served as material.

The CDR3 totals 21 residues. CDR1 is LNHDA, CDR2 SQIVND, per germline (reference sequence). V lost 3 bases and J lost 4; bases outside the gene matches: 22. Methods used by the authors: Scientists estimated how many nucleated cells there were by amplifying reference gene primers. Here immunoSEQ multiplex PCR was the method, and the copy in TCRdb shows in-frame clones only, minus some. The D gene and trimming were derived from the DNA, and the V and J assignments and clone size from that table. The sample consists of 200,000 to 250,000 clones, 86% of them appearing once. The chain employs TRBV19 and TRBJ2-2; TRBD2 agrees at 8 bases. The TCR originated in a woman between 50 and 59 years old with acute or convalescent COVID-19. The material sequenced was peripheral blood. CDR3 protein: CASSIRPGPSGGRAVTGELFF. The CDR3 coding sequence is TGTGCCAGTAGTATCAGACCAGGACCTTCGGGGGGGAGGGCCGTCACCGGGGAGCTGTTTTTT. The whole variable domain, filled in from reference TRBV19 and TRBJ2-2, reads DGGITQSPKYLFRKEGQNVTLSCEQNLNHDAMYWYRQDPGQGLRLIYYSQIVNDFQKGDIAEGYSVSREKKESFPLTVTSAQKNPTAFYLCASSIRPGPSGGRAVTGELFFGEGSRLTVL.